The present T cell receptor (beta chain) was sequenced within a study of blood T cell repertoires in COVID-19. This CDR3 is 16 amino acids long. Germline V gene lookup returns CDR1 KGHSH and CDR2 LQKENI. The V and J ends lost 4 bases and 5 bases respectively, with 20 bases between them. Using immunoSEQ multiplex PCR, the repertoire was profiled, and TCRdb retains in-frame clones only, with some absent. Here the sample spans more than 110,000 clones, roughly 86% being singletons. V usage is TRBV18 and J usage is TRBJ2-5; D is possibly TRBD1 (6 bases). This sequence was found in a human donor in a cohort sampled during active COVID-19. Input material: peripheral blood. CDR3 sequence reads: CASSLNRPTGGETQYF. The CDR3 nucleotides read TGTGCCAGCTCACTTAACCGACCGACAGGCGGGGAGACCCAGTACTTC.